A single sample gave rise to the 3 T cell receptor beta chains below, sequenced in a study of cytotoxic CD8 clonotypes in ibrutinib-treated CLL. The assay was immunoSEQ multiplex PCR, and TCRdb's table has in-frame clones only and misses some. The sample includes some 300,000 clones, approximately 80% of them seen just once. The sample here was PBMCs, taken before ibrutinib treatment. These receptors were obtained from a human donor with chronic lymphocytic leukemia.

The V and J genes are TRBV4-2 and TRBJ2-3; 7 bases map to TRBD2. Germline CDR1 and CDR2: LGHNA and YNFKEQ. The CDR3 has 16 amino acids. Trimming at V came to 2 bases and at J to 0 bases, leaving 5 bases not matched to a gene. In DNA, the CDR3 is TGTGCCAGCAGCCAATTAGCGGGCTATAGCACAGATACGCAGTATTTT. This sequence encodes CASSQLAGYSTDTQYF.

The chain carries TRBV15 and TRBJ1-2, with TRBD1 as a possible D gene (5 bases). The CDR3 has 14 amino acids. V lost 0 bases to trimming and J lost 2 bases, with 7 bases between them. In germline, CDR1 is LNHNV, CDR2 YYDKDF (reference sequence). The CDR3 nucleotides are TGTGCCACCAGCAGAGATGCAGGGAACTATGGCTACACCTTC. Protein: CATSRDAGNYGYTF.

This sequence joins TRBV10-3 and TRBJ2-7, with D perhaps TRBD2 (6 bases). Trimming shortened V by 9 bases and J by 2 bases, and 17 bases separated the two germline ends. CDR1 and CDR2 (germline): ENHRY, SYGVKD. The CDR3 runs to 14 residues. The CDR3 is CAIRSSSGTYEQYF. The CDR3 DNA follows: TGTGCCATACGGTCAAGTAGCGGAACCTACGAGCAGTACTTC.